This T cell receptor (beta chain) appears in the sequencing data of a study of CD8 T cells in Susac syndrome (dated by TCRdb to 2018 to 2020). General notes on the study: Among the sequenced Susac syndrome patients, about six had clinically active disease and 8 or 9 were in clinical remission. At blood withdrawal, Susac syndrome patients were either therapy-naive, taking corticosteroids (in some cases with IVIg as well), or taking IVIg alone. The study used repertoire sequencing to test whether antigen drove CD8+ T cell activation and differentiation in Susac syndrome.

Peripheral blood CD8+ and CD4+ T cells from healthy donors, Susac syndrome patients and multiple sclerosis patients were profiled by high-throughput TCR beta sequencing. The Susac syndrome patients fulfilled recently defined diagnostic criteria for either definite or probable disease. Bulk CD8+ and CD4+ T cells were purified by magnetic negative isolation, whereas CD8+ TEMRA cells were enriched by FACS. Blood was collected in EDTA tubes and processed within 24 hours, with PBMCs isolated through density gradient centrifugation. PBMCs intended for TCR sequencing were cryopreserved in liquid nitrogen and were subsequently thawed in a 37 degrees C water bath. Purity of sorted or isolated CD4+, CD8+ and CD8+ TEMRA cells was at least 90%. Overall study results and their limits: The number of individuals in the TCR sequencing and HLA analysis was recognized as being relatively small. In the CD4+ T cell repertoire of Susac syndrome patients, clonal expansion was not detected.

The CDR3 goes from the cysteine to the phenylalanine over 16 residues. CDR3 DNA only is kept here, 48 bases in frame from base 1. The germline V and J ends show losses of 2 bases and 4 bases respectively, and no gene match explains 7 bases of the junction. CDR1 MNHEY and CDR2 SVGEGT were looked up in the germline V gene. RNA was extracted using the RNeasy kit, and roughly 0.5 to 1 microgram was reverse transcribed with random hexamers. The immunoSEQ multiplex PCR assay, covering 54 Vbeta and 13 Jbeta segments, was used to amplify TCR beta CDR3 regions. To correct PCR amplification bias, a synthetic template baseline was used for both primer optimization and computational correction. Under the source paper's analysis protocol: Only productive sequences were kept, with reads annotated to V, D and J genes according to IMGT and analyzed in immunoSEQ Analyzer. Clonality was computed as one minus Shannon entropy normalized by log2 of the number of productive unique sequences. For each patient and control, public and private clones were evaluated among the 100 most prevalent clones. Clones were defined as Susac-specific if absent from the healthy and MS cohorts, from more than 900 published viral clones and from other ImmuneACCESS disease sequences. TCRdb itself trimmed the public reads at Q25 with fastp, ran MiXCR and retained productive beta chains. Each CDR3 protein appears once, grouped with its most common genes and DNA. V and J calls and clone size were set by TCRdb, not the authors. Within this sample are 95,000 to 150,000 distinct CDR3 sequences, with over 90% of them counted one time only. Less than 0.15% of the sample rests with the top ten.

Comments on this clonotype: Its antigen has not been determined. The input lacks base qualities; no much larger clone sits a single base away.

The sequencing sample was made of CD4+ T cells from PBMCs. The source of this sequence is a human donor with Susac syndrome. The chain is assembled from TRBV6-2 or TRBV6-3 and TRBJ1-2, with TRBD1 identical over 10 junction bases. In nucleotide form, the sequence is TGTGCCAGCAGTTACGGGGACAGGGGATCATTCTATGGCTACACCTTC. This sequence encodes CASSYGDRGSFYGYTF.